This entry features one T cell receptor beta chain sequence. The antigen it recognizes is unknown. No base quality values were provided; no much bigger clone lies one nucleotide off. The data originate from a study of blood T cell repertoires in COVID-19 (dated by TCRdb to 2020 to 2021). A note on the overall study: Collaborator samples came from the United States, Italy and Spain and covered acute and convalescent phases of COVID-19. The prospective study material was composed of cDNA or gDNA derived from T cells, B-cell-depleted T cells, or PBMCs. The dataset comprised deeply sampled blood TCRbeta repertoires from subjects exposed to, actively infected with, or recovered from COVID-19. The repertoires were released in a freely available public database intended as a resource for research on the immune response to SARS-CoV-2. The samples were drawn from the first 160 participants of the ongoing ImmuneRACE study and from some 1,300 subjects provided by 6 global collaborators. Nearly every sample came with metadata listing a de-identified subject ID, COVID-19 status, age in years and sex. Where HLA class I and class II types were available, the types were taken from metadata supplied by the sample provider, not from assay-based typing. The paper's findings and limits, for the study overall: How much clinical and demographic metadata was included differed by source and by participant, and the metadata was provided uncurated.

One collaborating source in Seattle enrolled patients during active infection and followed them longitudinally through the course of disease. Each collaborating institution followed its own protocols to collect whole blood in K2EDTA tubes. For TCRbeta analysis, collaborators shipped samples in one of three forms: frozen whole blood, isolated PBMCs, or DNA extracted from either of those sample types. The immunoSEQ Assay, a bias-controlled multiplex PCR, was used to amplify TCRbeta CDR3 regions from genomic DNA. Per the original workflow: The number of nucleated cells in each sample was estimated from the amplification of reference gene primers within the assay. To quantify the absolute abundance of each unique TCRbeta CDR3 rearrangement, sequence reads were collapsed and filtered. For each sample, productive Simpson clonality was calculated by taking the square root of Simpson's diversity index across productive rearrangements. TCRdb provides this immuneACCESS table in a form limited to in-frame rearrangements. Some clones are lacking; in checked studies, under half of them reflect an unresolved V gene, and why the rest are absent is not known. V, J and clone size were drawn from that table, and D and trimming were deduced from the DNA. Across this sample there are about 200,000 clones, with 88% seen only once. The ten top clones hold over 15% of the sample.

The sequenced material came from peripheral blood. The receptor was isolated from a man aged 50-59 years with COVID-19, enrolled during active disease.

CDR3 reads: CASSFAVGQNYGYTF. The DNA sequence reads TGTGCCAGCAGTTTTGCCGTGGGACAGAACTATGGCTACACCTTC. The V and J genes are TRBV27 and TRBJ1-2; 7 nucleotides in the junction match TRBD1. The germline V end is reduced by 3 bases and the J end by 2 bases; junction bases left unmatched: 6. The CDR3 runs 15 amino acids, cysteine and phenylalanine included. The read is trimmed to its CDR3 DNA, 45 bases read in frame from base 1. Via the germline V gene (reference sequence), CDR1 is MNHEY and CDR2 SMNVEV.